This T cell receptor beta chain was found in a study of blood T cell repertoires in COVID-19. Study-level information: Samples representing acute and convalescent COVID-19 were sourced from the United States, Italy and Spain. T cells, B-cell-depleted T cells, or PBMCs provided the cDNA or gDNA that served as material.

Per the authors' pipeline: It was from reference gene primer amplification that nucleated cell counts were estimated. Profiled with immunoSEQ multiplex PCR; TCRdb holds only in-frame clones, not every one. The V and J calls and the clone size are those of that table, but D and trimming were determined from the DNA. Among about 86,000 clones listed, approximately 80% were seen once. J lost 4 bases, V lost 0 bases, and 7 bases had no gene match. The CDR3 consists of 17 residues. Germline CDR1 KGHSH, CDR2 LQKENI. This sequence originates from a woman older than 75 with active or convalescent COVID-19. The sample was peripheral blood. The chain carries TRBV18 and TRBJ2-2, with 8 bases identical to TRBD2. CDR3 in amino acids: CASSPPVTSGTTGELFF. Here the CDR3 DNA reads TGTGCCAGCTCACCACCGGTAACTAGCGGTACCACCGGGGAGCTGTTTTTT.